A single sample gave rise to the 20 T cell receptor beta chains below, sequenced in a study of T cells after yellow fever vaccination. TCRdb called the 5' RACE reads again in MiXCR, with one record for every CDR3 protein. The repertoire holds 320,000 or so distinct CDR3 sequences, with 8.1% as singletons. The source was PBMCs, collected around 45 days after the first yellow fever vaccination. These receptor sequences come from a young man who received the YFV17D yellow fever vaccine.

A word on this clonotype: Without the conserved terminal phenylalanine or tryptophan, this CDR3 likely stems from a read error. This CDR3 reads CSALNMHQETQYY. CDR3 DNA: TGCAGTGCGCTAAATATGCACCAAGAGACCCAGTACTAC. The chain joins TRBV20-1 to TRBJ2-5; no reliable D call. Trimming stripped 6 bases from V and 0 bases from J, with 11 bases between. The V gene's germline CDR1 is DFQATT and CDR2 SNEGSKA (reference sequence). This CDR3 has 13 residues.

The chain has TRBV27 and TRBJ2-2; unclear D gene. Per the germline V gene, CDR1 is MNHEY and CDR2 is SMNVEV (reference sequence). V gave up 6 bases and J gave up 7 bases, with 6 bases separating them. This CDR3 is 11 amino acids long. For the CDR3, the DNA is TGTGCCAGCAGCCTCCGCGGGGAGCTGTTTTTT. This encodes CASSLRGELFF.

V is TRBV5-1 and J is TRBJ2-3; D assignment may be TRBD1 or TRBD2 (6 bases each). Germline assignment: CDR1 SGHRS and CDR2 YFSETQ. The CDR3 contains 15 residues. V lost 0 bases and J lost 2, with 10 bases in between. CDR3 nucleotide sequence: TGCGCCAGCAGCTTGGAAGGGGGGAACACAGATACGCAGTATTTT. Translation gives CASSLEGGNTDTQYF. The full variable domain, with the rest looked up from reference TRBV5-1 and TRBJ2-3, is KAGVTQTPRYLIKTRGQQVTLSCSPISGHRSVSWYQQTPGQGLQFLFEYFSETQRNKGNFPGRFSGRQFSNSRSEMNVSTLELGDSALYLCASSLEGGNTDTQYFGPGTRLTVL.

This clonotype was counted at least ten times. This rearrangement joins TRBV3-1 to TRBJ2-2, with D maybe TRBD1 (5 bases). The CDR3 consists of 12 residues. Looked up from germline, CDR1 is LGHDT and CDR2 is YNNKEL (reference sequence). V dropped 4 bases and J dropped 7 bases, with 7 bases sitting between them. The CDR3, as DNA: TGTGCCAGCAGCCTCAGGGTCGGGGAGCTGTTTTTT. It is translated as CASSLRVGELFF.

This rearrangement joins TRBV7-2 to TRBJ2-1; 11 bases map to TRBD2. V was clipped by 1 base and J by 16 bases; unmatched bases: 12. Germline V gene lookup returns CDR1 SGHTA and CDR2 FQGNSA. The CDR3 is 15 residues long. CDR3 DNA sequence: TGTGCCAGCAGCTTAGAAATAGCGGGGGGGTACGGGCAATTCTTC. This sequence encodes CASSLEIAGGYGQFF. Drawing the rest from reference TRBV7-2 and TRBJ2-1, the complete variable domain is GAGVSQSPSNKVTEKGKDVELRCDPISGHTALYWYRQSLGQGLEFLIYFQGNSAPDKSGLPSDRFSAERTGGSVSTLTIQRTQQEDSAVYLCASSLEIAGGYGQFFGPGTRLTVL.

This clonotype was seen a handful of times. This chain uses TRBV15 with TRBJ1-5; D remains ambiguous. Trimming shortened V by 1 base and J by 2 bases, and 18 bases separated the two germline ends. The CDR3 has 18 residues. Germline V gene sequence: CDR1 LNHNV, CDR2 YYDKDF (reference sequence). The CDR3 sequence: CATSRVDSGTRGNQPQHF. CDR3 nucleotide sequence: TGTGCCACCAGCAGAGTCGATAGCGGAACTCGGGGCAATCAGCCCCAGCATTTT.

This clonotype was counted ten times or more. Here the CDR3 reads CASSPPGQNQPQHF. The CDR3 DNA sequence: TGTGCCAGCAGCCCTCCGGGACAGAATCAGCCCCAGCATTTT. The V and J genes are TRBV7-9 and TRBJ1-5, with TRBD1 matching over 7 bases. The germline V gene has CDR1 SEHNR and CDR2 FQNEAQ (reference sequence). Trimming removed 5 bases from V and 4 bases from J; junction bases left unmatched: 5. The CDR3 has 14 amino acids.

This clonotype was seen only a few times. V is TRBV7-2 and J is TRBJ1-3; 7 bases map to TRBD1. V was clipped by 5 bases and J by 0 bases; unmatched bases: 4. The CDR3 covers 15 residues. Germline V gene lookup returns CDR1 SGHTA and CDR2 FQGNSA. The DNA of the CDR3 is TGTGCCAGCAGCCTGGACAGGAGCTCTGGAAACACCATATATTTT. Protein sequence: CASSLDRSSGNTIYF.

This clonotype has a count of ten or more. V gene TRBV20-1 combines with J gene TRBJ2-5; the match to TRBD1 covers 8 bases. Germline values: CDR1 DFQATT, CDR2 SNEGSKA (reference sequence). The CDR3 is 15 amino acids. The V and J ends lost 4 bases and 5 bases, in that order; junction bases with no gene match: 12. CDR3 DNA: TGCAGTGCTAATTACTGGACAGGGAAGGTGGAGACCCAGTACTTC. Translated, it gives CSANYWTGKVETQYF.

The genes are TRBV2 and TRBJ2-5, with TRBD2 matching 10 bases. Looked up from germline, CDR1 is SNHLY and CDR2 is FYNNEI. The CDR3 spans 14 residues. V trimming: 3 bases; J trimming: 5 bases; junction bases outside the gene matches: 3. CDR3 amino acids: CASSERTSGETQYF. CDR3 nucleotide sequence: TGTGCCAGCAGTGAGAGGACTAGCGGTGAGACCCAGTACTTC.

This clonotype appeared a few times. The chain couples TRBV11-2 to TRBJ2-7, with 8 bases lining up with TRBD1. The CDR3 covers 15 residues. The germline CDR1 and CDR2 sequences are SGHAT and FQNNGV. Trimming at V came to 1 base and at J to 6 bases, leaving 8 bases not matched to a gene. The CDR3 nucleotides are TGTGCCAGCAGCTTAGTTGGGACAGGATCGTTCGAGCAGTACGTC. This gives the protein CASSLVGTGSFEQYV.

In this sample, this clonotype turned up many times. The rearrangement joins TRBV20-1 to TRBJ2-5, with D possibly matching TRBD2 (6 bases). Looked up from germline, CDR1 is DFQATT and CDR2 is SNEGSKA (reference sequence). The CDR3 is 14 amino acids. Trimming stripped 3 bases from V and 5 bases from J, with 16 bases between. This chain's CDR3 is CSASESRRGETQYF. CDR3 bases: TGCAGTGCTAGCGAATCTAGGAGGGGCGAGACCCAGTACTTC.

This clonotype was observed a few times. The CDR3 DNA follows: TGCAGTGCTAGTCCCCTGCGACAGAGCTCCTATAATTCACCCCTCCACTTT. It codes for CSASPLRQSSYNSPLHF. This rearrangement joins TRBV20-1 to TRBJ1-6, with D perhaps matching TRBD1 (5 bases). Germline V gives CDR1 DFQATT, CDR2 SNEGSKA (reference sequence). The CDR3 is 17 residues long. V was trimmed by 3 bases and J by 0 bases, leaving 15 bases between them.

J is TRBJ1-5 and V is TRBV19, with D perhaps matching TRBD1 (5 bases). This CDR3 region has 14 residues. Trimming pared 5 bases from V and 6 bases from J, leaving 14 bases between. Germline V gene sequence: CDR1 LNHDA, CDR2 SQIVND (reference sequence). For the CDR3, the DNA is TGTGCCAGTAGTCCCAGGGAGTGGAGTCAGCCCCAGCATTTT. Its translation: CASSPREWSQPQHF.

This clonotype was picked up a small number of times. The rearrangement joins TRBV15 to TRBJ2-2; D is ambiguous. CDR1 is LNHNV and CDR2 is YYDKDF in the germline V gene (reference sequence). The CDR3 spans 14 residues. Trimming left V 0 bases short and J 6 bases short, with 8 bases between. The CDR3 coding sequence is TGTGCCACCAGCAGAGATCCTCGTCCCGGGGAGCTGTTTTTT. It codes for CATSRDPRPGELFF.

This clonotype was counted a few times. The chain uses TRBV9 and TRBJ1-4; 11 nucleotides match TRBD1. The CDR3 is 14 amino acids. Germline CDR1 is SGDLS and CDR2 is YYNGEE. The V and J ends lost 2 bases and 11 bases, in that order; junction bases with no gene match: 5. Here the CDR3 DNA reads TGTGCCAGCAGCGTCCGGGACAGGGGGGACAAACTGTTTTTT. It is translated as CASSVRDRGDKLFF. Full variable domain (outside the CDR3, taken from reference TRBV9 and TRBJ1-4): DSGVTQTPKHLITATGQRVTLRCSPRSGDLSVYWYQQSLDQGLQFLIQYYNGEERAKGNILERFSAQQFPDLHSELNLSSLELGDSALYFCASSVRDRGDKLFFGSGTQLSVL.

This clonotype was detected only a few times. J is TRBJ2-4 and V is TRBV7-2, with 13 nucleotides matching TRBD2. Trimming cost V 5 bases and J 9 bases; bases outside gene matches: 7. This CDR3 has 15 amino acids. CDR1 and CDR2 from the germline V gene are SGHTA and FQGNSA. Written as DNA, the CDR3 is TGTGCCAGCAGCCTTACTAGCGGGGGGGCCGGCATTCAGTACTTC. This encodes CASSLTSGGAGIQYF.

This chain uses TRBV12-3 or TRBV12-4 with TRBJ1-5, with no clear D. CDR3 length equals 16 residues. V dropped 4 bases and J dropped 1 base, with 14 bases sitting between them. CDR3 amino acids: CASSSRREGSNQPQHF. As DNA, the CDR3 is TGTGCCAGCAGTTCCCGGAGGGAAGGGAGCAATCAGCCCCAGCATTTT.

In its sample, this clonotype was seen a few times. The chain uses TRBV6-1 and TRBJ2-3; tentative D call: TRBD2 (6 bases). V was shortened by 7 bases and J by 2 bases, with 16 bases between the two germline ends. CDR3 length equals 15 residues. Germline V CDR1 and CDR2: MNHNS, SASEGT. The DNA for the CDR3 is TGTGCCAGCACCTGGGGGGACTTACTCACAGATACGCAGTATTTT. It codes for CASTWGDLLTDTQYF.

This clonotype was seen a handful of times. V gene TRBV7-9 combines with J gene TRBJ2-6, with a possible D match to TRBD1 (5 bases). The CDR3 runs 16 residues. Trimming shortened V by 10 bases and J by 4 bases, and 20 bases separated the two germline ends. Germline V gives CDR1 SEHNR, CDR2 FQNEAQ (reference sequence). This CDR3 is CATSLVAGSGANVLTF. CDR3 coding DNA: TGTGCCACCTCCTTAGTGGCAGGGTCGGGGGCCAACGTCCTGACTTTC.